Listed here are 23 T cell receptor beta chains from one sample, sequenced in a study of blood T cell repertoires in COVID-19 (dated by TCRdb to the early 2020s). The method was the immunoSEQ multiplex PCR assay. TCRdb retrieved this table from immuneACCESS and kept in-frame rearrangements only. Not all clones are present; in checked studies, unresolved V genes account for under half, and no reason is known for the remainder. This sample lists over 200,000 clones; roughly nine tenths were detected once. Around 1.3% of the sample goes to the ten largest clones. Source material: PBMCs or T cells enriched from blood (not recorded which). All receptors derive from a human donor in a cohort exposed to, infected with or recovered from COVID-19 (not recorded which). The donor label of this sample is uncertain.

The CDR3 region is CASSSGVAFVGTEAFF. As DNA, the CDR3 is TGTGCTAGCTCCTCAGGGGTCGCCTTCGTGGGCACTGAAGCTTTCTTT. V usage is TRBV12-5 and J usage is TRBJ1-1; TRBD1 might be the D (6 bases). The CDR3 totals 16 residues. V lost 9 bases, J lost 4 bases, and 24 bases lay in between. The V gene's germline CDR1 is LGHNT and CDR2 FRNRAP.

The DNA for the CDR3 is TGTGCCAGCAGCTTAGAGGCGGGCGGCGGTGGCTACACCTTC. Its protein product is CASSLEAGGGGYTF. The V call is TRBV7-9, the J call TRBJ1-2; D is undetermined. The CDR3 totals 14 residues. Trimming stripped 1 base from V and 7 bases from J, with 13 bases between. The germline V gene has CDR1 SEHNR and CDR2 FQNEAQ (reference sequence).

The chain is built from TRBV6-1 and TRBJ2-7; D gene uncertain. The V gene lost 2 bases and the J gene lost 5 bases, with 10 bases spanning the gap. Germline values: CDR1 MNHNS, CDR2 SASEGT. This CDR3 comprises 13 residues. In DNA, the CDR3 is TGTGCCAGCAGTGAAACCAGGAAGGACGAGCAGTACTTC. Translated, it gives CASSETRKDEQYF.

The chain uses TRBV29-1 and TRBJ1-1; 10 bases map to TRBD1. Trimming at V came to 7 bases and at J to 1 base, leaving 3 bases not matched to a gene. CDR3 size: 13 residues. Germline V lookup: CDR1 SQVTM, CDR2 ANQGSEA. For the CDR3, the DNA is TGCAGCGCGGACAGGGGGGAGAACACTGAAGCTTTCTTT. This encodes CSADRGENTEAFF.

The V and J genes are TRBV5-5 and TRBJ1-6, with a weak D call TRBD1 (6 bases). The V and J ends lost 3 bases and 10 bases respectively, with 20 bases between them. Germline V gene data show CDR1 as SGHKS and CDR2 as YYEKEE (reference sequence). CDR3 size: 16 residues. CDR3 nucleotides: TGTGCCAGCAGCTGGGATAGGCCACAGGGAGGGTCACCCCTCCACTTT. It encodes CASSWDRPQGGSPLHF.

The V and J genes are TRBV11-1 and TRBJ2-7, with TRBD2 identical over 9 bases. CDR3 length: 15 residues. The germline gives CDR1 SGHAT, CDR2 FQDESV (reference sequence). Trimming at V came to 1 base and at J to 5 bases, leaving 6 bases not matched to a gene. CDR3 DNA sequence: TGTGCCAGCAGCTTAGAGGCGGGGGGGCCCCACGAGCAGTACTTC. Its protein is CASSLEAGGPHEQYF. Complete variable domain (other parts from reference TRBV11-1 and TRBJ2-7): EAEVAQSPRYKITEKSQAVAFWCDPISGHATLYWYRQILGQGPELLVQFQDESVVDDSQLPKDRFSAERLKGVDSTLKIQPAELGDSAMYLCASSLEAGGPHEQYFGPGTRLTVT.

The genes are TRBV28 and TRBJ1-3; D is unclear. The CDR3 is made up of 17 amino acids. The V gene lost 6 bases and the J gene lost 4 bases, with 22 bases spanning the gap. The V gene's germline CDR1 is MDHEN and CDR2 SYDVKM. CDR3: CASRPSGLPVGGNTIYF. For the CDR3, the DNA is TGTGCCAGCAGACCTTCTGGCCTCCCAGTGGGCGGAAACACCATATATTTT. Full variable domain (remainder filled in from reference TRBV28 and TRBJ1-3): DVKVTQSSRYLVKRTGEKVFLECVQDMDHENMFWYRQDPGLGLRLIYFSYDVKMKEKGDIPEGYSVSREKKERFSLILESASTNQTSMYLCASRPSGLPVGGNTIYFGEGSWLTVV.

This rearrangement joins TRBV14 to TRBJ2-7, with a weak D call TRBD1 (7 bases). The CDR3 has 13 amino acids. V was clipped by 6 bases and J by 6 bases, with 15 bases between them. Looked up from germline, CDR1 is SGHDN and CDR2 is FVKESK. The CDR3 nucleotides read TGTGCCAGCAGTCGCAACAGGGGAGGCGAGCAGTACTTC. Translated, it gives CASSRNRGGEQYF.

About this clone itself: The same CDR3 can be traced to other DNA sequences in this sample. This chain joins TRBV12-3 or TRBV12-4 and TRBJ2-7; D is ambiguous. The CDR3 totals 12 residues. Trimming cost V 1 base and J 3 bases, with 4 bases left between them. The CDR3 DNA follows: TGTGCCAGCAGTTTAGGGCTCTACGAGCAGTACTTC. It yields the protein CASSLGLYEQYF.

The CDR3 coding sequence is TGCGCCAGCAGCTTGGCGGCGGTTAACTATGGCTACACCTTC. Translated: CASSLAAVNYGYTF. The V and J genes are TRBV5-1 and TRBJ1-2; D gene unclear. The CDR3 covers 14 residues. V lost 0 bases, J lost 1 base, and 7 bases lay in between. CDR1 SGHRS and CDR2 YFSETQ come from the germline V gene.

The rearrangement joins TRBV18 to TRBJ1-5, with D possibly being TRBD1 (5 bases). Germline loops: CDR1 KGHSH, CDR2 LQKENI. The CDR3 is 17 residues long. Trimming removed 2 bases at V and 3 bases at J, with 17 bases between. The DNA for the CDR3 is TGTGCCAGCTCACCAAACAACAGGAGATTTTCCAATCAGCCCCAGCATTTT. It is translated as CASSPNNRRFSNQPQHF.

The chain recombines TRBV27 with TRBJ2-7, with 7 bases lining up with TRBD2. The ends lost 0 bases at V and 2 bases at J; junction bases unmatched: 4. CDR1 and CDR2 (germline): MNHEY, SMNVEV (reference sequence). The CDR3 sequence is 15 residues long. CDR3: CASSLSWGGAYEQYF. The DNA of the CDR3 is TGTGCCAGCAGTTTATCTTGGGGAGGGGCCTACGAGCAGTACTTC.

CDR3 sequence (DNA): TGTGCCAGTAGGGTTCAGGGGGGCTACGAGCAGTACTTC. Amino acid sequence: CASRVQGGYEQYF. This rearrangement joins TRBV19 to TRBJ2-7, with D perhaps matching TRBD1 (7 bases). This CDR3 is built from 13 residues. Germline CDR1 LNHDA, CDR2 SQIVND (reference sequence). Trimming left V 6 bases short and J 3 bases short, with 12 bases between.

This clone has a single count. The CDR3 bases are TGTGCCAGCAGCCAAGATCAACGGGGGACAGCTTTCTTT. It translates to CASSQDQRGTAFF. The V gene is TRBV3-1 (or the pseudogene TRBV3-2), the J gene TRBJ1-1, with D tentatively TRBD1 (5 bases). V was trimmed by 0 bases and J by 10 bases, leaving 12 bases between them. The germline V gene has CDR1 LGHDT and CDR2 YNNKEL (reference sequence). The CDR3 contains 13 residues.

The V and J genes are TRBV7-3 and TRBJ2-3; a weak D match, TRBD1 (5 bases). The ends were cut back, 6 bases at V and 0 bases at J, with 13 bases in the middle. CDR3 size: 15 residues. Germline V lookup: CDR1 SGHTA, CDR2 FQGTGA. CDR3 sequence reads: CASSPGQSSTDTQYF. In DNA, the CDR3 is TGTGCCAGCAGTCCCGGACAATCTAGCACAGATACGCAGTATTTT.

This rearrangement joins TRBV6-1 to TRBJ1-6, with D hard to call. This CDR3 comprises 17 residues. The V gene's germline CDR1 is MNHNS and CDR2 SASEGT. V shed 4 bases and J shed 2 bases, with 15 bases lying between them. CDR3 sequence (DNA): TGTGCCAGCAGTGGTTATGTCGGTAGCACCTATAATTCACCCCTCCACTTT. Translated: CASSGYVGSTYNSPLHF.

The genes are TRBV7-9 and TRBJ2-7, with 10 nucleotides matching TRBD1. The V segment lost 6 bases and the J segment 5 bases; nucleotides outside the gene matches: 13. In germline, CDR1 is SEHNR, CDR2 FQNEAQ (reference sequence). The CDR3 is 16 amino acids. The CDR3 region is CASRPLPGQGSHEQYF. The CDR3 bases are TGTGCCAGCAGACCCCTCCCGGGACAGGGGTCCCACGAGCAGTACTTC.

The V gene is TRBV4-3, the J gene TRBJ2-7; D is perhaps TRBD1 (5 bases). Germline V CDR1 and CDR2: LGHNA, YSLEER. CDR3 size: 14 residues. The V gene lost 1 base and the J gene lost 0 bases, with 7 bases spanning the gap. DNA of the CDR3: TGCGCCAGCAGCCAAGGGACACTCTCCTACGAGCAGTACTTC. Protein: CASSQGTLSYEQYF.

The genes are TRBV4-1 and TRBJ1-1, with a tentative D call TRBD1 (6 bases). The germline CDR1 and CDR2 sequences are MGHRA and YSYEKL. V lost 1 base and J 1 base, leaving 16 bases between the germline ends. This CDR3 region has 17 residues. This CDR3 reads CASSQGWGGRRNTEAFF. In DNA, the CDR3 is TGCGCCAGCAGCCAAGGTTGGGGGGGCAGGAGGAACACTGAAGCTTTCTTT.

The V gene is TRBV4-3, the J gene TRBJ2-1, with D tentatively TRBD2 (7 bases). Germline-derived CDR1 and CDR2 are LGHNA and YSLEER. Trimming shortened V by 3 bases and J by 3 bases, and 12 bases separated the two germline ends. This CDR3 is 15 amino acids long. The CDR3 sequence: CASSHSRGLYNEQFF. In DNA form, the CDR3 reads TGCGCCAGCAGCCATTCGCGGGGGCTCTACAATGAGCAGTTCTTC.

About this clone itself: The same CDR3 arises from other DNA sequences in this sample as well. The CDR3 sequence: CAWDRGNQPQHF. The CDR3 coding sequence is TGTGCCTGGGACAGGGGTAATCAGCCCCAGCATTTT. The V gene is TRBV30, the J gene TRBJ1-5; 8 bases line up with TRBD1. This CDR3 has 12 amino acids. The V gene end was trimmed by 5 bases and the J gene end by 4 bases; junction bases not matched to a gene: 1. CDR1 is GTSNPN and CDR2 is SVGIG in the germline V gene (reference sequence).

The J gene is TRBJ1-1, the V gene TRBV2, with D uncertain. The CDR3 contains 14 residues. V was clipped by 7 bases and J by 4 bases, with 16 bases between them. Germline V CDR1 and CDR2: SNHLY, FYNNEI. The DNA for the CDR3 is TGTGCCAGCAAGAGCAGCCTAGTTAGCACTGAAGCTTTCTTT. Its protein product is CASKSSLVSTEAFF.

The J gene is TRBJ2-3, the V gene TRBV7-6; 7 nucleotides align to TRBD2. Germline CDR1 SGHVS, CDR2 FNYEAQ. The V and J ends lost 4 bases and 0 bases, in that order; junction bases with no gene match: 4. The CDR3 spans 15 residues. DNA of the CDR3: TGTGCCAGCAGCTCCTTTAGCGGGAGCACAGATACGCAGTATTTT. Protein: CASSSFSGSTDTQYF.